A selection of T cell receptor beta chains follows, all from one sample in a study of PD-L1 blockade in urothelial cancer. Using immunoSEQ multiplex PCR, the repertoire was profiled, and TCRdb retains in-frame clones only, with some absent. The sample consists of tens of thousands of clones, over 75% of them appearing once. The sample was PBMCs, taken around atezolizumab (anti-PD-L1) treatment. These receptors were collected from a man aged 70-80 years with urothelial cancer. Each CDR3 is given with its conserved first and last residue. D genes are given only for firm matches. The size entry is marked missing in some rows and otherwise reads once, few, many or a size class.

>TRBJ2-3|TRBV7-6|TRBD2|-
TGTGCCAGCAGCATCGCGCTAGCGGGAGGAGATACGCAGTATTTT
CASSIALAGGDTQYF
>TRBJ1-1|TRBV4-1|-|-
TGCGCCAGCAGCCACCGGCAGGGCCCAATGAACACTGAAGCTTTCTTT
CASSHRQGPMNTEAFF
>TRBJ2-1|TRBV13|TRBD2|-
TGTGCCAGCAGCTGGCGGGCTGGGCGGGGGGGTAGCTCCTACAATGAGCAGTTCTTC
CASSWRAGRGGSSYNEQFF
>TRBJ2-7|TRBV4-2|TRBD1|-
TGTGCCAGCAGCCAAGGCCAGGGGGCATCGTACGAGCAGTACTTC
CASSQGQGASYEQYF
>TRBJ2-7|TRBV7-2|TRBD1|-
TGTGCCAGCAGCTCTTCGACAGGGCAAGAGCAGTACTTC
CASSSSTGQEQYF
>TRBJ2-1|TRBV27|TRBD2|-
TGTGCCAGCAGTTTCGCGAGGACTAGCGGGATTAAGGGGGGTTACAATGAGCAGTTCTTC
CASSFARTSGIKGGYNEQFF
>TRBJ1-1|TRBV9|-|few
TGTGCCAGCAGCTTCGGGTCAAGGACTGAAGCTTTCTTT
CASSFGSRTEAFF
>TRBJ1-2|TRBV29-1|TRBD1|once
TGCAGCGTTGAAGATCGGACAGGGGGACAGTATGGCTACACCTTC
CSVEDRTGGQYGYTF
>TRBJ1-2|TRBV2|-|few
TGTGCCAGCAGTGATTTCGGGAGCTATGGCTACACCTTC
CASSDFGSYGYTF
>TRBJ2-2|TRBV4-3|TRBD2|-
TGCGCCAGCACCCCACTAGCGGGAGTCGACACCGGGGAGCTGTTTTTT
CASTPLAGVDTGELFF
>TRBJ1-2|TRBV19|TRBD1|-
TGTGCCAGTACCCCACAGGGGTTGGGTGGCTACACCTTC
CASTPQGLGGYTF
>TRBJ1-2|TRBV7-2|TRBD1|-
TGTGCCAGCAGCTCATGGGACAGTTCAGCTAACTATGGCTACACCTTC
CASSSWDSSANYGYTF
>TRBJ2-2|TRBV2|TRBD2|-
TGTGCCAGCGCTGGACTAGCGGTCACCGGGGAGCTGTTTTTT
CASAGLAVTGELFF
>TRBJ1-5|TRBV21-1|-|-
TGTGCCAGACATTTCGGGAGGGGGCTCAATCAGCCCCAGCATTTT
CARHFGRGLNQPQHF
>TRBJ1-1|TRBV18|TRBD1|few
TGTGCCAGCTCACCACCCATTACTGACAGGGTATCGAACACTGAAGCTTTCTTT
CASSPPITDRVSNTEAFF
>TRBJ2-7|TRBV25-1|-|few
TGTGCCAGCAGGCTATACGAGGAGCAGTACTTC
CASRLYEEQYF
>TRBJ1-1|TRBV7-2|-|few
TGTGCCAGCAGCTTTTCCAGCACTGAAGCTTTCTTT
CASSFSSTEAFF
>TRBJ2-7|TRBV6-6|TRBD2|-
TGTGCCAGCAGTTACGGACTAGCGGGAGAAGTCGAGCAGTACTTC
CASSYGLAGEVEQYF